The entry below gives a single TCR beta chain sequence along with its context. The antigen is not known. This entry is derived from a study of CD8 T cells in ankylosing spondylitis. Study-wide points: Relatively scarce in peripheral blood, disease-linked clones were CD8+. Blood of patients with ankylosing spondylitis appeared to be characterized by a TCR beta motif of several highly homologous variants.

MiXCR, run by TCRdb on the 5' RACE reads, gives a single entry per CDR3 protein. Of fewer than 500,000 distinct CDR3 sequences in the sample, about 22% are singletons; the top ten hold 16%. Between the trimmed V and J ends, which lost 2 bases and 6 bases, there was a span of 13 bases. The CDR3 is made up of 15 amino acids. The sequence derives from a male donor with ankylosing spondylitis. The rearrangement uses TRBV12-3 or TRBV12-4 and TRBJ2-2; D is undetermined. Sequenced input: blood, either unsorted or a sorted T cell fraction (not recorded which). This CDR3 is CASSLSASIAGELFF. The CDR3 DNA sequence: TGTGCCAGCAGTTTATCCGCCAGTATTGCCGGGGAGCTGTTTTTT.